This TCR beta chain was observed in a study of identifying expanded T cells in peripheral blood. Sequencing was performed with immunoSEQ multiplex PCR; in TCRdb, only in-frame clones are kept and a portion is missing. The sample has 90,000 to 120,000 clones, around nine tenths seen once. This clone was recorded only once. CDR1 and CDR2 from the germline V gene are SGDLS and YYNGEE. Trimming cost V 0 bases and J 4 bases, with 10 bases left between them. CDR3 length equals 14 residues. Specimen: blood. The source is a person between 18 and 69 years old in good health. J is TRBJ1-1 and V is TRBV9, with D possibly being TRBD1 (6 bases). CDR3 bases: TGTGCCAGCAGCGTAGTGCTAGGGGGCACTGAAGCTTTCTTT. This translates into CASSVVLGGTEAFF.